This note documents a single TCR beta chain sequence. No antigen is known for it. This specimen comes from a study of T cell responses to AZD1222 COVID-19 vaccine. Looking at the study overall: Investigators merged groups given second doses at roughly 4 or roughly 12 weeks.

Assay: immunoSEQ multiplex PCR; the TCRdb copy retains only in-frame clones and omits some. The data contain about 150,000 clones, 75% to 95% of them singletons. Findings and limits, study-wide: Donors skewed white British and female; clonal diversity was possibly underestimated. Seropositive status at baseline applied to only six AZD1222 recipients. Spike-specific TCR repertoires showed rising breadth and depth after two AZD1222 doses.

With 4 bases removed from V and 8 bases from J, the gap between germline ends came to 14 bases. Germline CDR1 reads MGHDK; CDR2 reads SYGVNS. The length of the CDR3 is 13 residues. The material was peripheral blood, obtained on day 0 of AZD1222 vaccination. The receptor was derived from an adult in good health. The rearrangement uses TRBV25-1 and TRBJ1-2; D not certain. The CDR3 reads CASSATRMGGYTF. The CDR3 DNA is TGTGCCAGCAGTGCAACCCGGATGGGGGGCTACACCTTC.